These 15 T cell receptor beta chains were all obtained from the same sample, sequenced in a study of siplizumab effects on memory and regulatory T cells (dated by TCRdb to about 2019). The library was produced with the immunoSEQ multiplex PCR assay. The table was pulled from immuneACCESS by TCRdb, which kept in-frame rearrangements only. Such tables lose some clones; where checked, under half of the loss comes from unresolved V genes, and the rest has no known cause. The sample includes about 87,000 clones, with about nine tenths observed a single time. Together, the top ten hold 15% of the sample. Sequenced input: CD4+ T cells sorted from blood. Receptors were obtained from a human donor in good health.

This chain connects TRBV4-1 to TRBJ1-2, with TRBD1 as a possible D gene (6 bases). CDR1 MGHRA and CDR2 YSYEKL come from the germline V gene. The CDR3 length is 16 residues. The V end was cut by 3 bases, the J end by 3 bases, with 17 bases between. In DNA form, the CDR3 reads TGCGCCAGCAGCCAGGATAATAGGGGGGTGGACTATGGCTACACCTTC. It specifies CASSQDNRGVDYGYTF.

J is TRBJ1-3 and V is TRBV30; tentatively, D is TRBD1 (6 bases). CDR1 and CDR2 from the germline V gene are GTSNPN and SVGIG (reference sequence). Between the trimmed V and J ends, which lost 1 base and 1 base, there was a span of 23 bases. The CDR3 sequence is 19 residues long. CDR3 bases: TGTGCCTGGAGTGGACAGGAAGAATCTGCCTTTCGGTCTGGAAACACCATATATTTT. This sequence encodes CAWSGQEESAFRSGNTIYF.

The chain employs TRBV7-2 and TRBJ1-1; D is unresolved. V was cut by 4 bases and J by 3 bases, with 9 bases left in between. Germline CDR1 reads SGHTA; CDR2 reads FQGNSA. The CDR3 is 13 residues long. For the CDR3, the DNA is TGTGCCAGCAGCTCTTCCTTTTACACTGAAGCTTTCTTT. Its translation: CASSSSFYTEAFF.

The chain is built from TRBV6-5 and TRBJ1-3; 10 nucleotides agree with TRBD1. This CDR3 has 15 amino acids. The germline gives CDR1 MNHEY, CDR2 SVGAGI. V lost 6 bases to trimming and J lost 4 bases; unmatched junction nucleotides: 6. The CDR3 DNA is TGTGCCAGCAGAACCCCGGGACAGGGGGGAAACACCATATATTTT. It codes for CASRTPGQGGNTIYF.

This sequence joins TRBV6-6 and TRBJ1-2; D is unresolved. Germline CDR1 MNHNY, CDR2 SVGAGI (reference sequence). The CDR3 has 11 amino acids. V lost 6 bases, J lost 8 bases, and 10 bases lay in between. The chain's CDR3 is CASSRGYGYTF. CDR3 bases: TGTGCCAGCAGCCGAGGGTACGGCTACACCTTC.

The CDR3 loop reads CASGGDISYEQYF. CDR3 bases: TGTGCCAGCGGGGGGGACATCTCCTACGAGCAGTACTTC. The J gene is TRBJ2-7, the V gene TRBV2; a weak D match, TRBD2 (7 bases). CDR1 is SNHLY and CDR2 is FYNNEI in the germline V gene. The V gene lost 8 bases and the J gene lost 0 bases, with 11 bases spanning the gap. This CDR3 is built from 13 residues.

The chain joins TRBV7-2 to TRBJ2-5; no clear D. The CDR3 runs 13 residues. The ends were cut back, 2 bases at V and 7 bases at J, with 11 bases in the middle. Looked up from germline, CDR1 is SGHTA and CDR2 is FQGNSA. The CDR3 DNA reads TGTGCCAGCAGCTTAATCGATCGCGGGACCCAGTACTTC. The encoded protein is CASSLIDRGTQYF.

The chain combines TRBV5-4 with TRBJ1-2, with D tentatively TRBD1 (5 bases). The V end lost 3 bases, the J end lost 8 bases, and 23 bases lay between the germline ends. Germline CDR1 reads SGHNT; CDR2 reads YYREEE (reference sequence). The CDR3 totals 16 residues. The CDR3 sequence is CASSSVGPASTAGYTF. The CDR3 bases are TGTGCCAGCAGCTCGGTGGGGCCTGCTTCCACCGCGGGCTACACCTTC.

The CDR3 loop is CASSLTGEGGGYTF. CDR3 DNA sequence: TGTGCCAGCAGCTTAACCGGGGAGGGTGGTGGCTACACCTTC. The chain is built from TRBV7-9 and TRBJ1-2; D not certain. There are 14 residues in the CDR3. The V and J ends lost 2 bases and 7 bases respectively, with 14 bases between them. The germline CDR1 and CDR2 sequences are SEHNR and FQNEAQ (reference sequence).

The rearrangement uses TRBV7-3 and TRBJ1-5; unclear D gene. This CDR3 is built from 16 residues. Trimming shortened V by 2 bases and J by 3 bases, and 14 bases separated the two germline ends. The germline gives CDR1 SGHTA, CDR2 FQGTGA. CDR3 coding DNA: TGTGCCAGCAGCTTAGATTTGGGTAGGGACAATCAGCCCCAGCATTTT. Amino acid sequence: CASSLDLGRDNQPQHF. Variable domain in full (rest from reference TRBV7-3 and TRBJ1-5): GAGVSQTPSNKVTEKGKYVELRCDPISGHTALYWYRQSLGQGPEFLIYFQGTGAADDSGLPNDRFFAVRPEGSVSTLKIQRTERGDSAVYLCASSLDLGRDNQPQHFGDGTRLSIL.

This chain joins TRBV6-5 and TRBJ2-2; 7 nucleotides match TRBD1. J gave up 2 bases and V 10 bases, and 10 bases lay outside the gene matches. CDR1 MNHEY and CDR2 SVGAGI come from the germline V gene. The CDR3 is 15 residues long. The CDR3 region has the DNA TGTGCCACCATTAAGGGGGCTTTTAACACCGGGGAGCTGTTTTTT. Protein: CATIKGAFNTGELFF.

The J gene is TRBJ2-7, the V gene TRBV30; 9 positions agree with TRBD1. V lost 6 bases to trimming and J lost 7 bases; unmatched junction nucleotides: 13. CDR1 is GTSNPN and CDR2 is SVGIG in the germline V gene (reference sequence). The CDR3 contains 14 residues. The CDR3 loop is CACPQGQGPGEQYF. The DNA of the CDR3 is TGTGCCTGTCCCCAGGGACAGGGACCCGGTGAGCAGTACTTC.

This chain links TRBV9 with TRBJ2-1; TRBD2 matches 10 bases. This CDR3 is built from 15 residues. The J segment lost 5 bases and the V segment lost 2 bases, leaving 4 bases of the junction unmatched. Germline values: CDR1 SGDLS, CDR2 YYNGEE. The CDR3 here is CASSVGLAVNNEQFF. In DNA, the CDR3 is TGTGCCAGCAGCGTCGGACTAGCGGTAAACAATGAGCAGTTCTTC.

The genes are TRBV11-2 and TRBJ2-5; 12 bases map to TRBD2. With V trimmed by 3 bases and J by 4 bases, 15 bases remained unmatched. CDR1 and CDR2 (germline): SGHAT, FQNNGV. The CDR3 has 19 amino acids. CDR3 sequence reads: CASSFGLVLAGGSAETQYF. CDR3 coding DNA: TGTGCCAGCAGCTTTGGCCTAGTACTAGCGGGAGGATCTGCAGAGACCCAGTACTTC.

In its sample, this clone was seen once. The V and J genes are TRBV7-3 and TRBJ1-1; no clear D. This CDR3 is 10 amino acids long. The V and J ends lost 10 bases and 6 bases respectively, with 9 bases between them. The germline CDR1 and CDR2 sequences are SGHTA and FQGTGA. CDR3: CATCWSEAFF. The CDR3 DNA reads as TGTGCCACCTGCTGGTCTGAAGCTTTCTTT.